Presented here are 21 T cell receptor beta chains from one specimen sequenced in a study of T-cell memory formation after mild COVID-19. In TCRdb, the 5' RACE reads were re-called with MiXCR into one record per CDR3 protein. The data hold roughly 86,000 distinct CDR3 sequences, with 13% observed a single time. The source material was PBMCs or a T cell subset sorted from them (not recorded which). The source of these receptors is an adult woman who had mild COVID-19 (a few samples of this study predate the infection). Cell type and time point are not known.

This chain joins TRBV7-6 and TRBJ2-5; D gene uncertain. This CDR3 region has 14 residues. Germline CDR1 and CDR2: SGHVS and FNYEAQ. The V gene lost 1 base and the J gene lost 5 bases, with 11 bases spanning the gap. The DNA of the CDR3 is TGTGCCAGCAGCTTAGAGAGGAGCGTGGAGACCCAGTACTTC. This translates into CASSLERSVETQYF. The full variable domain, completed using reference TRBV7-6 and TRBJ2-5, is GAGVSQSPRYKVTKRGQDVALRCDPISGHVSLYWYRQALGQGPEFLTYFNYEAQQDKSGLPNDRFSAERPEGSISTLTIQRTEQRDSAMYRCASSLERSVETQYFGPGTRLLVL.

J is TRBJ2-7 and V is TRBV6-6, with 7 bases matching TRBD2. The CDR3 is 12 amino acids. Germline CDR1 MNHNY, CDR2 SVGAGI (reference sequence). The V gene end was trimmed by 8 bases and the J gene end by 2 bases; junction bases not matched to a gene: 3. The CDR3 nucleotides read TGTGCCAGCTCCCGGGGGGCCTACGAGCAGTACTTC. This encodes CASSRGAYEQYF.

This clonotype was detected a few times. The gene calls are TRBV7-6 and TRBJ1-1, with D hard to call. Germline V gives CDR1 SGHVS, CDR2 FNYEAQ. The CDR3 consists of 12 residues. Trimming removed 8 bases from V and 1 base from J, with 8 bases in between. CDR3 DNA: TGTGCCAGCTCGGGGTGGAACACTGAAGCTTTCTTT. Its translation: CASSGWNTEAFF.

The CDR3 reads CATSRDRHINQPQHF. The CDR3 DNA is TGTGCCACCAGCAGAGATCGACACATCAATCAGCCCCAGCATTTT. The chain carries TRBV15 and TRBJ1-5, with D unresolved. Trimming shortened V by 0 bases and J by 3 bases, and 9 bases separated the two germline ends. The CDR3 spans 15 residues. Per germline, CDR1 LNHNV and CDR2 YYDKDF (reference sequence).

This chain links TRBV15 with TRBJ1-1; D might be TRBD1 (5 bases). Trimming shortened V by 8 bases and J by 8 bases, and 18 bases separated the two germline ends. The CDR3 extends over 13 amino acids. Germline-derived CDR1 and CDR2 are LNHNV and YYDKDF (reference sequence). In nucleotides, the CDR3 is TGTGCCACCCTACCGGGACTCAATGGGGAAGCTTTCTTT. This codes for CATLPGLNGEAFF.

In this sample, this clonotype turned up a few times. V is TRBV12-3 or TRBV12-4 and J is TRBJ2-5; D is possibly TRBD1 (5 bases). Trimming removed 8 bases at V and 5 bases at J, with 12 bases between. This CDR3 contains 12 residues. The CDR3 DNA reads TGTGCCAGCGGGGCTGATAGGGAGACCCAGTACTTC. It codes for CASGADRETQYF.

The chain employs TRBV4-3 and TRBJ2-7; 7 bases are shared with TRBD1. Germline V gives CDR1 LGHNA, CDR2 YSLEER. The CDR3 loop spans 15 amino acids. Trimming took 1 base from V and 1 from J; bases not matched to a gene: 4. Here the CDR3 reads CASSQGDSSSYEQYF. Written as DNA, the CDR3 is TGCGCCAGCAGCCAAGGGGACAGTTCGTCCTACGAGCAGTACTTC.

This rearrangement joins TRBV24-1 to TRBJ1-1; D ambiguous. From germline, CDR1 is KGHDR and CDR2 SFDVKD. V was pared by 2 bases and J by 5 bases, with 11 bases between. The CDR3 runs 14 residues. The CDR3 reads CATSDSAGLTEAFF. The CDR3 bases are TGTGCCACCAGTGATTCGGCAGGTCTTACTGAAGCTTTCTTT.

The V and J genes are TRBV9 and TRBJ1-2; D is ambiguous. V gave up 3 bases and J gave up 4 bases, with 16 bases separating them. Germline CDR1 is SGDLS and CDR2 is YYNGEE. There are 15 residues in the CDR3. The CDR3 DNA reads TGTGCCAGCAGCGATAGGGATGGGTCTAGCTATGGCTACACCTTC. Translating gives CASSDRDGSSYGYTF.

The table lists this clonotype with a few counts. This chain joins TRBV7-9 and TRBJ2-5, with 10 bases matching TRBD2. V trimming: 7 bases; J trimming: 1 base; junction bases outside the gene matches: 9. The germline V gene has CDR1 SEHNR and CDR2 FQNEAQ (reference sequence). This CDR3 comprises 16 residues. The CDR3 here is CASTFLAGDPQETQYF. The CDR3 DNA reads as TGTGCCAGCACCTTCCTAGCGGGGGACCCCCAAGAGACCCAGTACTTC. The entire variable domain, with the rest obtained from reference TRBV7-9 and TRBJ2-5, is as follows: DTGVSQNPRHKITKRGQNVTFRCDPISEHNRLYWYRQTLGQGPEFLTYFQNEAQLEKSRLLSDRFSAERPKGSFSTLEIQRTEQGDSAMYLCASTFLAGDPQETQYFGPGTRLLVL.

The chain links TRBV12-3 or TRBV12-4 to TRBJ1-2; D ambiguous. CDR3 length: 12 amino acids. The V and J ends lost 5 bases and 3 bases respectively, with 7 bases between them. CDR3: CASSPSYYGYTF. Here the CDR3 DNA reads TGTGCCAGCAGTCCGTCATACTATGGCTACACCTTC.

The CDR3 DNA sequence: TGCGCCAGCAGCCCATACGGGCCTCCTAACTATGGCTACACCTTC. Protein product: CASSPYGPPNYGYTF. This chain uses TRBV5-1 with TRBJ1-2; D is undetermined. The CDR3 runs 15 residues. CDR1 and CDR2 (germline): SGHRS, YFSETQ. The V and J ends lost 4 bases and 0 bases respectively, with 13 bases between them. The complete variable domain, with remaining parts taken from reference TRBV5-1 and TRBJ1-2, reads KAGVTQTPRYLIKTRGQQVTLSCSPISGHRSVSWYQQTPGQGLQFLFEYFSETQRNKGNFPGRFSGRQFSNSRSEMNVSTLELGDSALYLCASSPYGPPNYGYTFGSGTRLTVV.

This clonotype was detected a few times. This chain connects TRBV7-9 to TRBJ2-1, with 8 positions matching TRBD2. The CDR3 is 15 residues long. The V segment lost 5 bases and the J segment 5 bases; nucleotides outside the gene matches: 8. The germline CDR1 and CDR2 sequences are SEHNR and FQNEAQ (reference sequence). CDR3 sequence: CASSSGQRGNNEQFF. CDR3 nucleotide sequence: TGTGCCAGCAGCAGTGGACAGCGGGGGAACAATGAGCAGTTCTTC.

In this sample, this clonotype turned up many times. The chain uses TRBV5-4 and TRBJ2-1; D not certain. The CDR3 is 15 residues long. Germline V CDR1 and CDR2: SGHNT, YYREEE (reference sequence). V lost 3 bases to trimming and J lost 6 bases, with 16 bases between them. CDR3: CASSSWTESFNEQFF. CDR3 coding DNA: TGTGCCAGCAGCTCTTGGACCGAATCGTTCAATGAGCAGTTCTTC.

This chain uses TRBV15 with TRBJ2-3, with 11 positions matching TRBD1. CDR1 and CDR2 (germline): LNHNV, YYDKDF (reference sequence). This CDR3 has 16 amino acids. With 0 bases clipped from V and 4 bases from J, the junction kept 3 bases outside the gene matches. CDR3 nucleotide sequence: TGTGCCACCAGCAGAGATCCGGGACAGGGGGCAGATACGCAGTATTTT. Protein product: CATSRDPGQGADTQYF.

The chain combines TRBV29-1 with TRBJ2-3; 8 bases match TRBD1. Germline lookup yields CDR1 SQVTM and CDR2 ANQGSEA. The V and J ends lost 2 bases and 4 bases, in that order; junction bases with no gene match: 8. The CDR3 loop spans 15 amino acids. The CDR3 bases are TGCAGCGTTGAATCATGGACAGGGAGACCAGATACGCAGTATTTT. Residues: CSVESWTGRPDTQYF.

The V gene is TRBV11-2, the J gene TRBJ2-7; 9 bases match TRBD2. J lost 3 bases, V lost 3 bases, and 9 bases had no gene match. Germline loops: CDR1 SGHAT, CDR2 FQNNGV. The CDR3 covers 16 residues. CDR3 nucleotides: TGTGCCAGCAGCTTTGTTCGCATAGCGGGAGTCTACGAGCAGTACTTC. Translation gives CASSFVRIAGVYEQYF.

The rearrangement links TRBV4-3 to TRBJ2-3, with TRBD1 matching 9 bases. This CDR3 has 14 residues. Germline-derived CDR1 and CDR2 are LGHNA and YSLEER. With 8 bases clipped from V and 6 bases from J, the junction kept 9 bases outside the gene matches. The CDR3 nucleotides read TGCGCCAGCGCACCGGGACAGGGATGGGATACGCAGTATTTT. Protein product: CASAPGQGWDTQYF.

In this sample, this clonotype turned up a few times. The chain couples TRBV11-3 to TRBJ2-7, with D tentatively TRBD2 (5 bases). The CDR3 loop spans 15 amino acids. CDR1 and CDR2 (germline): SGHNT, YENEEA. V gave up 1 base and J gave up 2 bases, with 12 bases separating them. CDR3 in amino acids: CASSLGGRGPYEQYF. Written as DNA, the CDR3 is TGTGCCAGCAGCTTAGGAGGGCGCGGTCCCTACGAGCAGTACTTC.

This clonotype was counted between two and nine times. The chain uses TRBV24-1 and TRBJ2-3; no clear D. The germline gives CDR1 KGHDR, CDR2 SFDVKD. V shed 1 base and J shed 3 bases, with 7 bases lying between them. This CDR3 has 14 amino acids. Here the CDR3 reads CATSDFWGTDTQYF. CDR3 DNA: TGTGCCACCAGTGATTTCTGGGGAACAGATACGCAGTATTTT.

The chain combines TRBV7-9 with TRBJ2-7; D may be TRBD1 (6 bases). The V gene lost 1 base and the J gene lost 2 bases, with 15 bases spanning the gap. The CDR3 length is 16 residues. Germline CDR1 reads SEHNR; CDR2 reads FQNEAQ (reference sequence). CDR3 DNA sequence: TGTGCCAGCAGCTTAGTAGGCAGACAGGCAGCCTACGAGCAGTACTTC. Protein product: CASSLVGRQAAYEQYF.